This T cell receptor beta chain stems from a study of regulatory T cells in long-lasting Graves disease. Study-level background: New Graves' disease cases had less than 3 months of antithyroid drugs. Study results and limitations: New patients shared some 980 public clonotypes, and persistent patients shared more, with 2,500 to 3,000.

Time point specified: newly diagnosed GD, antithyroid drugs for less than 3 months. There was RNA extracted from PBMCs, and the TCR library was made from it. From germline, CDR1 is SGHTA and CDR2 FQGNSA. CDR3 length: 16 amino acids. Trimming pared 4 bases from V and 0 bases from J, leaving 13 bases between. This clonotype was seen only a few times. The target antigen is unknown. Assembly of TCR beta libraries relied on iRepertoire HTBI primers together with Arm-PCR of CDR3 regions. TCRdb used MiXCR to reprocess the multiplex PCR reads, holding one entry per CDR3 protein. The table has a few hundred thousand distinct CDR3 sequences, 10% to 15% seen once; the top ten hold 18%. These records were also assigned to another study, of T cells in Graves' hyperthyroidism and ophthalmopathy. Turning to that study: Researchers ran a first-round RT-PCR on the TCR CDR3 using the HTBI primer set. Ophthalmopathy cases were set apart from stable hyperthyroidism by a 13 V-J model.

The specimen was peripheral blood mononuclear cells (PBMCs), collected at new diagnosis, from a patient treated with antithyroid drugs. The source of this sequence is a woman younger than 30 with Graves disease. The chain uses TRBV7-2 and TRBJ2-1; no definite D call. The DNA of the CDR3 is TGTGCCAGCAGCTCCCCGGAGCCCAGCTCCTACAATGAGCAGTTCTTC. Translation: CASSSPEPSSYNEQFF.